The source of this T cell receptor beta chain is a study of identifying expanded T cells in peripheral blood. In germline, CDR1 is SEHNR, CDR2 FQNEAQ (reference sequence). V was pared by 5 bases and J by 0 bases, with 7 bases between. The CDR3 sequence is 13 residues long. This table comes from immunoSEQ multiplex PCR, and its TCRdb copy is limited to in-frame clones, with some not included. This repertoire shows about 130,000 clones, approximately 86% found once; its top ten account for more than 7%. Sequences were obtained from blood. The chain is built from TRBV7-9 and TRBJ1-2; D unresolved. The TCR comes from a person aged 18 to 75 in good health. Written as DNA, the CDR3 is TGTGCCAGCAGCGATTTAGCTAACTATGGCTACACCTTC. This sequence encodes CASSDLANYGYTF. Drawing the rest from reference TRBV7-9 and TRBJ1-2, the complete variable domain is DTGVSQNPRHKITKRGQNVTFRCDPISEHNRLYWYRQTLGQGPEFLTYFQNEAQLEKSRLLSDRFSAERPKGSFSTLEIQRTEQGDSAMYLCASSDLANYGYTFGSGTRLTVV.